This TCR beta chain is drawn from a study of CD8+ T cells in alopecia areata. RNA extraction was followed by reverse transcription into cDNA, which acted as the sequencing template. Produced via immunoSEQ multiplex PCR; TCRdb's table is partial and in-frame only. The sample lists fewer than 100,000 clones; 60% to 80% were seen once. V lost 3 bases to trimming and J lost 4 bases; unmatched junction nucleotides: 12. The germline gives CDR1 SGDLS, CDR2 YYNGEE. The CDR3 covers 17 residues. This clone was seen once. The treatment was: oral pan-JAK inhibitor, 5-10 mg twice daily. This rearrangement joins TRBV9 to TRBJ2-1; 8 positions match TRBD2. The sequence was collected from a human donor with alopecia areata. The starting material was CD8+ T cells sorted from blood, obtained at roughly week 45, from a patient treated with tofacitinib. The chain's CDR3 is CASSDSLSGGVYNEQFF. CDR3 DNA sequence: TGTGCCAGCAGCGACAGTCTGAGCGGGGGAGTGTACAATGAGCAGTTCTTC.